These 8 T cell receptor beta chains were all obtained from the same sample, sequenced in a study of blood T cell repertoires in COVID-19 (dated by TCRdb to between 2020 and 2021). Library preparation used the immunoSEQ multiplex PCR assay. TCRdb took over this immuneACCESS table, retaining in-frame rearrangements with V and J assigned. Such tables are incomplete; in checked studies, under half of the missing clones stem from an unresolved V gene, and the remainder is unexplained. For this sample the table gives more than 70,000 clones, of which roughly 80% were detected only once. The top ten clones comprise around 4.8% of the sample. Material: peripheral blood. The source is a woman over 75 with active or convalescent COVID-19.

V usage is TRBV6-5 and J usage is TRBJ2-3; the match to TRBD2 covers 9 bases. The CDR3 has 16 amino acids. Per the germline V gene, CDR1 is MNHEY and CDR2 is SVGAGI. J lost 5 bases, V lost 0 bases, and 6 bases had no gene match. This CDR3 is CASSYSAGGPGDTQYF. The CDR3 DNA follows: TGTGCCAGCAGTTACTCGGCGGGGGGGCCGGGAGATACGCAGTATTTT.

The chain joins TRBV9 to TRBJ2-3; weak D call: TRBD1 (5 bases). This CDR3 region has 16 residues. In germline, CDR1 is SGDLS, CDR2 YYNGEE. V was trimmed by 0 bases and J by 0 bases, leaving 11 bases between them. This CDR3 is CASSVGAGPSTDTQYF. The CDR3 coding sequence is TGTGCCAGCAGCGTAGGGGCAGGGCCTAGCACAGATACGCAGTATTTT.

V and J are TRBV18 and TRBJ2-5; TRBD1 is a possible D gene (5 bases). Trimming shortened V by 5 bases and J by 2 bases, and 9 bases separated the two germline ends. The germline CDR1 and CDR2 sequences are KGHSH and LQKENI. The CDR3 contains 13 residues. The CDR3 bases are TGTGCCAGCTCAGGGGCGGCGCAAGAGACCCAGTACTTC. The encoded protein is CASSGAAQETQYF.

V usage is TRBV7-8 and J usage is TRBJ2-7; a weak D match, TRBD1 (6 bases). V lost 6 bases and J lost 1, with 13 bases in between. The germline V gene encodes CDR1 SGHVS and CDR2 FQNEAQ. This CDR3 spans 14 amino acids. CDR3 in amino acids: CASRPRGLSYEQYF. DNA for the CDR3: TGTGCCAGCAGACCCAGGGGTTTGTCCTACGAGCAGTACTTC.

This clone was recorded once. V usage is TRBV5-1 and J usage is TRBJ2-2, with a possible D match to TRBD2 (6 bases). V dropped 0 bases and J dropped 3 bases, with 9 bases sitting between them. CDR1 SGHRS and CDR2 YFSETQ come from the germline V gene. The CDR3 is 15 residues long. This chain's CDR3 is CASSLAGDHTGELFF. The CDR3 DNA reads TGCGCCAGCAGCTTGGCGGGGGACCACACCGGGGAGCTGTTTTTT.

This clone was observed a single time. The chain has TRBV7-2 and TRBJ2-5; 7 bases match TRBD1. After removal of 3 bases from V and 4 bases from J, the junction contained 8 bases not matched to a gene. Germline CDR1 reads SGHTA; CDR2 reads FQGNSA. This CDR3 has 15 amino acids. The CDR3 DNA is TGTGCCAGCAGCTTGAAGACAGGGATTCTAGAGACCCAGTACTTC. Translation: CASSLKTGILETQYF.

This chain joins TRBV4-1 and TRBJ2-5, with TRBD2 matching over 9 bases. This CDR3 contains 18 residues. Losses at the gene ends were 1 base for V and 1 base for J; bases not matched to a gene: 10. Germline CDR1 MGHRA, CDR2 YSYEKL. The CDR3 nucleotides read TGCGCCAGCAGCCAAGTACTAGGGCGGGAGGGCCTCCAAGAGACCCAGTACTTC. Amino acid sequence: CASSQVLGREGLQETQYF.

The chain recombines TRBV12-3 or TRBV12-4 with TRBJ1-2; D might be TRBD1 (5 bases). There are 13 residues in the CDR3. V was cut by 6 bases and J by 3 bases, with 11 bases left in between. This chain's CDR3 is CASRAQVYYGYTF. CDR3 nucleotide sequence: TGTGCCAGCAGGGCACAGGTTTACTATGGCTACACCTTC.